One and the same sample provided the 7 T cell receptor beta chains below, sequenced in a study of patients and donors after allogeneic stem cell transplantation. From the RT-PCR reads, TCRdb called clonotypes with MiXCR, one entry per CDR3 protein. The sample consists of more than 850,000 distinct CDR3 sequences, roughly 18% of them appearing once. The sequenced sample consisted of blood, either unsorted or a sorted T cell fraction (not recorded which). The source is a human donor who was either an allogeneic HSCT recipient or a stem cell or donor lymphocyte infusion donor (not recorded which). It is not recorded whose cells these are; they may come from a transplant donor.

The genes are TRBV12-3 or TRBV12-4 and TRBJ1-1; D possibly corresponds to TRBD1 (5 bases). This CDR3 comprises 14 residues. Trimming stripped 7 bases from V and 5 bases from J, with 17 bases between. The CDR3: CASTLGGLETEAFF. The CDR3 DNA sequence: TGTGCCAGCACCTTGGGGGGGTTGGAGACTGAAGCTTTCTTT.

The chain links TRBV9 to TRBJ2-3, with a weak D call TRBD2 (7 bases). The CDR3 contains 16 residues. CDR1 and CDR2 from the germline V gene are SGDLS and YYNGEE. V lost 3 bases and J lost 3, with 17 bases in between. DNA of the CDR3: TGTGCCAGCAGCGGGGGGGCGGGAGTGCGGACAGATACGCAGTATTTT. Residues: CASSGGAGVRTDTQYF.

This chain joins TRBV29-1 and TRBJ2-1; 11 nucleotides line up with TRBD2. The CDR3 contains 12 residues. The germline CDR1 and CDR2 sequences are SQVTM and ANQGSEA. V trimming: 7 bases; J trimming: 7 bases; junction bases outside the gene matches: 3. Written as DNA, the CDR3 is TGCAGCGCGAGACTAGCGGGAAATGAGCAGTTCTTC. This translates into CSARLAGNEQFF.

Ten or more counts support this clonotype. The chain has TRBV12-3 or TRBV12-4 and TRBJ2-2, with D unresolved. V was cut by 5 bases and J by 0 bases, with 7 bases left in between. The length of the CDR3 is 14 residues. The CDR3 sequence is CASSVEPNTGELFF. CDR3 in DNA: TGTGCCAGCAGTGTGGAACCGAACACCGGGGAGCTGTTTTTT.

The chain carries TRBV4-3 and TRBJ2-3; maybe TRBD2 (5 bases). The CDR3 covers 15 residues. CDR1 and CDR2 (germline): LGHNA, YSLEER. Trimming took off 1 base at V and 3 bases at J, with 11 bases between the two ends. CDR3 sequence (DNA): TGCGCCAGCAGCCAAGGACGAGGGCTGACAGATACGCAGTATTTT. Protein: CASSQGRGLTDTQYF.

This clonotype showed up many times. This chain links TRBV29-1 with TRBJ2-7, with 11 bases fitting TRBD1. V was clipped by 7 bases and J by 6 bases; unmatched bases: 5. There are 12 residues in the CDR3. From germline, CDR1 is SQVTM and CDR2 ANQGSEA. The CDR3 nucleotides are TGCAGCGCTCGGACAGGGGGCGTCGAGCAGTACTTC. As protein: CSARTGGVEQYF.

This clonotype has more than one count but fewer than ten. The V gene is TRBV21-1, the J gene TRBJ2-7; the D call in the table, TRBD2, was not verified against the DNA. TRBV21-1 is tagged as a pseudogene. CDR3 size: 14 residues. The CDR3 spells CAWRLGGRPYEQYF. The CDR3 DNA reads as TGTGCCTGGCGACTTGGCGGGAGACCCTACGAGCAGTACTTC.